This TCR beta chain was identified in a study of blood T cell repertoires in COVID-19. Overall study context: Material from acute and convalescent COVID-19 was sourced from the United States, Italy and Spain. T cells, B-cell-depleted T cells, or PBMCs provided the cDNA or gDNA that served as material.

Libraries were prepared by immunoSEQ multiplex PCR; TCRdb keeps only in-frame clonotypes and omits some of them. The sample lists approximately 150,000 clones, roughly four fifths occurring once. Germline values: CDR1 SGHTA, CDR2 FQGNSA. Trimming cost V 4 bases and J 5 bases; bases outside gene matches: 5. There are 15 residues in the CDR3. The sample taken for sequencing was peripheral blood. This sequence was found in a man in his sixties with active or convalescent COVID-19. The V and J genes are TRBV7-2 and TRBJ2-3; the match to TRBD2 covers 11 bases. The CDR3 DNA sequence: TGTGCCAGCAGCTCTAGCGGGAGGACCCTAGATACGCAGTATTTT. Amino acid sequence: CASSSSGRTLDTQYF.